The rows below give T cell receptor beta chains drawn from one sample of a study of Ad26.COV2.S vaccination and SARS-CoV-2 variants. Using immunoSEQ multiplex PCR, the repertoire was profiled, and TCRdb retains in-frame clones only, with some absent. Here the sample spans 290,000 or so clones, about 89% being singletons. The input for sequencing was peripheral blood, taken in a trial of Ad26.COV2.S vaccine versus placebo. Source of these receptors: a person between 18 and 65 years old who received the Ad26.COV2.S COVID-19 vaccine or a placebo. Both conserved end residues are part of each CDR3. The D gene is left open where the match is weak. Expanded clones are given a class, and other clones once, few, many or no size at all.

J gene	D gene	V gene	clone size	CDR3 protein	CDR3 DNA
TRBJ1-2	TRBD1	TRBV9	many	CASSAQQGLDGYTF	TGTGCCAGCAGCGCTCAACAGGGGTTAGATGGCTACACCTTC
TRBJ2-2	TRBD1	TRBV11-2	once	CASSTQDRQNTGELFF	TGTGCCAGCAGCACCCAGGACAGGCAGAACACCGGGGAGCTGTTTTTT
TRBJ1-4	-	TRBV30	-	CAWNTGGVNEKLFF	TGTGCCTGGAACACAGGCGGAGTTAATGAAAAACTGTTTTTT
TRBJ2-3	-	TRBV5-6	-	CASSLWGLTDTQYF	TGTGCCAGCAGCTTGTGGGGGCTCACAGATACGCAGTATTTT
TRBJ2-2	TRBD2	TRBV6-4	many	CASSQAGTANTGELFF	TGTGCCAGCAGTCAAGCGGGGACCGCGAACACCGGGGAGCTGTTTTTT
TRBJ1-3	-	TRBV11-2	-	CASSFGLGGDKRNTIYF	TGTGCCAGCAGCTTTGGACTCGGTGGGGACAAGAGAAACACCATATATTTT
TRBJ2-4	-	TRBV12-5	-	CASGLEFGSDF	TGTGCTAGTGGTTTGGAATTTGGCTCGGACTTC
TRBJ1-2	TRBD1	TRBV5-1	-	CASRTTGTGNYGYTF	TGCGCCAGTAGAACAACCGGGACAGGGAACTATGGCTACACCTTC
TRBJ1-2	TRBD1	TRBV5-1	-	CASSLDSGTGYGYTF	TGCGCCAGCAGCTTGGATAGCGGGACAGGCTATGGCTACACCTTC
TRBJ1-4	-	TRBV30	once	CAWTPLRNNEKLFF	TGTGCCTGGACCCCGTTGCGGAATAATGAAAAACTGTTTTTT
TRBJ2-1	-	TRBV30	-	CAWNDIGGSDEQFF	TGTGCCTGGAATGACATAGGAGGGTCCGATGAGCAGTTCTTC
TRBJ2-7	-	TRBV4-1	-	CASSQIGAYEQYF	TGCGCCAGCAGCCAAATTGGGGCCTACGAGCAGTACTTC
TRBJ2-5	-	TRBV21-1	-	CASSKIQGKETQYF	TGTGCCAGCAGCAAAATACAGGGTAAAGAGACCCAGTACTTC
TRBJ2-2	-	TRBV19	-	CASSLFNRVGSGELFF	TGTGCCAGTAGTCTTTTCAACAGGGTCGGGTCCGGGGAGCTGTTTTTT
TRBJ2-3	TRBD2	TRBV5-1	-	CASSLSGSDETQYF	TGCGCCAGCAGCCTTAGCGGGAGCGATGAAACGCAGTATTTT
TRBJ1-1	TRBD1	TRBV3-1/TRBV3-2	-	CASSPPNQGQRNTEAFF	TGTGCCAGCAGCCCCCCAAATCAGGGACAGAGGAACACTGAAGCTTTCTTT
TRBJ2-3	-	TRBV27	-	CASSTWDFTDTQYF	TGTGCCAGCAGTACCTGGGATTTCACAGATACGCAGTATTTT
TRBJ2-7	-	TRBV3-1/TRBV3-2	-	CASSLDISSYEQYF	TGTGCCAGCAGCCTCGACATAAGCTCCTACGAGCAGTACTTC
TRBJ1-2	-	TRBV4-1	-	CASSQDRAGAGGYTF	TGCGCCAGCAGCCAAGATAGGGCAGGCGCTGGCGGCTACACCTTC
TRBJ2-7	TRBD1	TRBV18	-	CASSQGTGAYEQYF	TGTGCCAGCTCACAAGGGACAGGCGCCTACGAGCAGTACTTC
TRBJ1-4	-	TRBV27	-	CASSSGPRDEKLFF	TGTGCCAGCAGTTCCGGGCCGAGAGATGAAAAACTGTTTTTT
TRBJ2-7	-	TRBV2	-	CASSVQGSSGEQYF	TGTGCCAGCAGCGTGCAGGGGTCTTCGGGCGAGCAGTACTTC
TRBJ1-3	-	TRBV4-1	-	CASSPTPFQRGYSGNTIYF	TGCGCCAGCAGCCCTACTCCGTTTCAGCGGGGTTACTCTGGAAACACCATATATTTT
TRBJ2-1	-	TRBV3-1/TRBV3-2	-	CASSLPLTGGISGSTDNEQFF	TGTGCCAGCAGCCTTCCCTTGACAGGGGGGATAAGCGGGAGTACGGACAATGAGCAGTTCTTC
TRBJ2-3	-	TRBV21-1	-	CASTPRPGTGCTDTQYF	TGTGCCAGCACCCCTCGCCCGGGGACAGGGTGCACAGATACGCAGTATTTT
TRBJ1-2	TRBD1	TRBV28	-	CASEPGQGRYGYTF	TGTGCCAGCGAACCGGGACAGGGGAGATATGGCTACACCTTC